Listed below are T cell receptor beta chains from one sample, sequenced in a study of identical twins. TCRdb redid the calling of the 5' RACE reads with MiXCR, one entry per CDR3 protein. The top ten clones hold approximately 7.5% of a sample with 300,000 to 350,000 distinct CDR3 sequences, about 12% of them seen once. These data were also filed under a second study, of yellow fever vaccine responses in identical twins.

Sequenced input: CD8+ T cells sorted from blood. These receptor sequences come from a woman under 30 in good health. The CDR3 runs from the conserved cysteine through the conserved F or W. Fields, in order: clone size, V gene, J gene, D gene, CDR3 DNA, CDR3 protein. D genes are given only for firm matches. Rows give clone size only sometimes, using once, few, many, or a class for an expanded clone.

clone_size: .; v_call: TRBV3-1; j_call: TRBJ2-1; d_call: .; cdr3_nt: TGTGCCAGCAGCCAAGAGGCGGGAACTACAACTGAGCAGTTCTTC; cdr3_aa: CASSQEAGTTTEQFF
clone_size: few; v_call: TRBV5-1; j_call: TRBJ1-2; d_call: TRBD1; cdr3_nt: TGCGCCAGCAGCACCGGGACAGGGTCTTACTATGGCTACACCTTC; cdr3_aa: CASSTGTGSYYGYTF
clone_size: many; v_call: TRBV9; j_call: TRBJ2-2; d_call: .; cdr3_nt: TGTGCCAGCAGCGTAGCTCCAGGAACCGGGGAGCTGTTTTTT; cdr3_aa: CASSVAPGTGELFF
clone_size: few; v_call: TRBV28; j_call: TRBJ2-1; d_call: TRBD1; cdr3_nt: TGTGCCAGCCAACCGGGACAGGTAAATGAGCAGTTCTTC; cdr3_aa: CASQPGQVNEQFF
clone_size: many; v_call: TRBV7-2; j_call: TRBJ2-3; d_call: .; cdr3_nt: TGTGCCAGCAGCTTAGAAGCCTACACAGATACGCAGTATTTT; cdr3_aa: CASSLEAYTDTQYF
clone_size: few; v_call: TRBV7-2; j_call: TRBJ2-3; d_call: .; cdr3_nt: TGTGCCAGCAGCTTAGCTCGGGTGGTCGCTAGTACTGATCCGGGTACGCAGTATTTT; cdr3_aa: CASSLARVVASTDPGTQYF
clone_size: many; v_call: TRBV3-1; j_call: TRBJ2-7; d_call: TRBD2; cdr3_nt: TGTGCCAGCAGCAACATAGGGGCCCAGCGGGAGGGCTTCGAGCAGTACTTC; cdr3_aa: CASSNIGAQREGFEQYF
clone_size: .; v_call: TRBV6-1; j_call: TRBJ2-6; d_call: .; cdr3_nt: TGTGCCAGCAGTCCCGCAGGAGGGTCCGGGGCCAACGTCCTGACTTTC; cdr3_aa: CASSPAGGSGANVLTF
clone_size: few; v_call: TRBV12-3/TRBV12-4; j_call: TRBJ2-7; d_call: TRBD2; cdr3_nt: TGTGCCAGCAGCTGGGGACTAGCGGCCCGATACGAGCAGTACTTC; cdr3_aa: CASSWGLAARYEQYF
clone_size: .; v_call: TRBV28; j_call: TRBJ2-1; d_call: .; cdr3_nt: TGTGCCAGCAGTTTGGGACTCCCTTATGATGAGCAGTTCTTC; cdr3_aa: CASSLGLPYDEQFF
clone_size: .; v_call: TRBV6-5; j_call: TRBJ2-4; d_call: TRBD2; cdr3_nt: TGTGCCAGCAGTTGGGGTAGCGGGGGGGCGAACATTCAGTACTTC; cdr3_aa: CASSWGSGGANIQYF
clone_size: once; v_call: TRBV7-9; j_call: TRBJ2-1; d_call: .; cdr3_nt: TGTGCCAGCAGCCCCCCTAGAGGTGTATCTCGAAACAATGAGCAGTTCTTC; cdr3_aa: CASSPPRGVSRNNEQFF
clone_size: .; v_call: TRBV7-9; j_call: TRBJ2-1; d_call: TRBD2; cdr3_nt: TGTGCCAGCAGCTCCTCTAGCGGGAGGGCCCTCTACAATGAGCAGTTCTTC; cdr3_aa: CASSSSSGRALYNEQFF
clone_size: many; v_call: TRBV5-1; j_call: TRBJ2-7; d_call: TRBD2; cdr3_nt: TGCGCCAGCAGCTTGGCCGGGGGGTCCTCCTACGAGCAGTACTTC; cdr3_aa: CASSLAGGSSYEQYF
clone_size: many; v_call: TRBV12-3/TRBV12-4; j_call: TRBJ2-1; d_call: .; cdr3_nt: TGTGCCAGCAACTCGGCGACGAGCTCCTACAATGAGCAGTTCTTC; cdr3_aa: CASNSATSSYNEQFF
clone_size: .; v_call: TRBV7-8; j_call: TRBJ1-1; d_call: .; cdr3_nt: TGTGCCAGCAGTTTGATGACGGGGGACACTGAAGCTTTCTTT; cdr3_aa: CASSLMTGDTEAFF
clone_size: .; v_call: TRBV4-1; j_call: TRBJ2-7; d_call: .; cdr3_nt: TGCGCCAGCAGCCAAGAGGGTGGAGGGGCCAGCCCCTACGAGCAGTACTTC; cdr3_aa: CASSQEGGGASPYEQYF
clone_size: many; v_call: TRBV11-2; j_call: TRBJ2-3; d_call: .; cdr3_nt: TGTGCCAGCAGCCCAGTGAAGGACCAGGATACGCAGTATTTT; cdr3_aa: CASSPVKDQDTQYF
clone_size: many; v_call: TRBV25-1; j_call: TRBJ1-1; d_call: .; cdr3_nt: TGTGCCAGCGGACAGATGAACACTGAAGCTTTCTTT; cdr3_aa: CASGQMNTEAFF
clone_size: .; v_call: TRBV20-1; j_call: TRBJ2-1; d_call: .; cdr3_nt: TGCAGTGCTAGAGATTATGGAGGTAGCGGAAAATACAATGAGCAGTTCTTC; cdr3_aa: CSARDYGGSGKYNEQFF
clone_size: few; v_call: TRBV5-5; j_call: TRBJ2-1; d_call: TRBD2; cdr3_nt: TGTGCCAGCAGCATCCTTAGCGGGAAGGGCAATGAGCAGTTCTTC; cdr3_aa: CASSILSGKGNEQFF
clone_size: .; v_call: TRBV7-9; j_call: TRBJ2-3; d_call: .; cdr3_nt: TGTGCCAGCAGCCCCAAATCGGGGCCCCGCACAGATACGCAGTATTTT; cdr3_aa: CASSPKSGPRTDTQYF
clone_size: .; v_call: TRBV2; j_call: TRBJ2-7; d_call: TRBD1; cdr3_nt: TGTGCCAGCAGGAATGGACAGGGGGCATCCGAGCAGTACTTC; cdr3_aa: CASRNGQGASEQYF
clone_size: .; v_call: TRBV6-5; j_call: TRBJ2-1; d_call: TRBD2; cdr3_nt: TGTGCCAGCAGTTCTCTGGCGGGGGGCTTGGATGAGCAGTTCTTC; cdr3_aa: CASSSLAGGLDEQFF
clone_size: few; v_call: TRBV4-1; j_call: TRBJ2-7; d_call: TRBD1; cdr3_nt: TGCGCCAGCAGCCAGGCTTGGACAGGGGCCTACGAGCAGTACTTC; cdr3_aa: CASSQAWTGAYEQYF
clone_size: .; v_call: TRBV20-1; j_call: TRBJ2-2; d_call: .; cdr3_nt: TGCAGTGCTAGATCCTTTAACACCGGGGCGCTGTTTTTT; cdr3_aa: CSARSFNTGALFF
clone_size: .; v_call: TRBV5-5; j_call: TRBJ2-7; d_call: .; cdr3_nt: TGTGCCAGCAGCCTACCCAAAAGCCTCTCCTACGAGCAGTACTTC; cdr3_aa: CASSLPKSLSYEQYF
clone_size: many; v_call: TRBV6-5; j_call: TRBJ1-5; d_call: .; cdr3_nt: TGTGCCAGCAGTTACGAGGTTGTAGGGGATAGCAATCAGCCCCAGCATTTT; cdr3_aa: CASSYEVVGDSNQPQHF
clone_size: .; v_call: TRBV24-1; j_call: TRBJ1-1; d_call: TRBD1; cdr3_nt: TGTGCCACCAGTGAAGGGACAGGGGGGAACACTGAAGCTTTCTTT; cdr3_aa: CATSEGTGGNTEAFF
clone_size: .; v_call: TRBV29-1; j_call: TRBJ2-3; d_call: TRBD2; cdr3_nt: TGCAGCGTTGCCCTGACTAGCGGGGGTCAAAAGAGGTATTTT; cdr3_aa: CSVALTSGGQKRYF
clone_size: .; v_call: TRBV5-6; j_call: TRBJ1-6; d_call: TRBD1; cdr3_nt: TGTGCCAGCAGCTTGGGGACAGGGGATTCACCCCTCCACTTT; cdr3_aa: CASSLGTGDSPLHF
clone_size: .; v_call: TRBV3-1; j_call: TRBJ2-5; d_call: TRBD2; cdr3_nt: TGTGCCAGCAGCCCGATTCTACTAGCGGGAGGAATGGTGACCCAGTACTTC; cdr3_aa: CASSPILLAGGMVTQYF
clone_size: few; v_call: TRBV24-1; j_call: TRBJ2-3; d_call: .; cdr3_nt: TGTGCCACCAGTGATTTCGACGTCGAGAGCACAGATACGCAGTATTTT; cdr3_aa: CATSDFDVESTDTQYF
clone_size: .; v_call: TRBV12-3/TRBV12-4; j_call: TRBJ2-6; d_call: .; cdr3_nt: TGTGCCAGCAGTCCGGGTACTGGGGCCAACGTCCTGACTTTC; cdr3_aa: CASSPGTGANVLTF
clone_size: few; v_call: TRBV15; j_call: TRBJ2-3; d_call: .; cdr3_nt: TGTGCCACCAGCAGACAGGAGCCAGATACGCAGTATTTT; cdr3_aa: CATSRQEPDTQYF
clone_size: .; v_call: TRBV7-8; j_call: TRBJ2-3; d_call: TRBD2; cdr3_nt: TGTGCCAGCAGCTTAGTGAGACTAGCGGAAAGCACAGATACGCAGTATTTT; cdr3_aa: CASSLVRLAESTDTQYF
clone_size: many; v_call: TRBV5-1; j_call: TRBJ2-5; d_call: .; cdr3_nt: TGCGCCAGCAGCTCCGCCCCTCAAGAGACCCAGTACTTC; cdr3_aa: CASSSAPQETQYF
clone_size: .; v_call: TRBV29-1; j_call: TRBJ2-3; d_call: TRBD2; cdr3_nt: TGCAGCGTTGAAGGGACTAGCGGGAGGCACAGAGATACGCAGTATTTT; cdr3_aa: CSVEGTSGRHRDTQYF
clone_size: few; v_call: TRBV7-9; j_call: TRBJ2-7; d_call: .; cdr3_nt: TGTGCCAGCAGCTTAGGGTCAGGGGCCGAGCAGTACTTC; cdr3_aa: CASSLGSGAEQYF
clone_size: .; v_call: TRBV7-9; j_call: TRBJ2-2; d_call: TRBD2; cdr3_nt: TGTGCCAGCAGCACAGGGACTAGCGGAACCACCGGGGAGCTGTTTTTT; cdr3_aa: CASSTGTSGTTGELFF
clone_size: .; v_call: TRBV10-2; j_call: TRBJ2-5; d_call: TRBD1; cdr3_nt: TGCGCCAGCAGTGCAGGGACAGGGCAACTTTTCCAAGAGACCCAGTACTTC; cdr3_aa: CASSAGTGQLFQETQYF
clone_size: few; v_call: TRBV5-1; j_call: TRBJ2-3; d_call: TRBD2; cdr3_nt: TGCGCCAGCAGCTGGAGCCGGGAGCAGGGACTAGCTGATACGCAGTATTTT; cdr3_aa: CASSWSREQGLADTQYF
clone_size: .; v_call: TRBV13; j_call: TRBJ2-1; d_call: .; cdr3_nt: TGTGCCAGCAGCCAATTCAGCGGCGGGTACAATGAGCAGTTCTTC; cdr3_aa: CASSQFSGGYNEQFF
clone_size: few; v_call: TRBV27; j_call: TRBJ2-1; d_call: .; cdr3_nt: TGTGCCAGCAGACCCCTCGGATCCTACAATGAGCAGTTCTTC; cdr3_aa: CASRPLGSYNEQFF
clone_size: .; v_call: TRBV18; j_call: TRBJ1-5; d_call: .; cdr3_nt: TGTGCCAGCTCATCATATGGGGCGGGTCACCCCCAGCATTTT; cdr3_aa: CASSSYGAGHPQHF
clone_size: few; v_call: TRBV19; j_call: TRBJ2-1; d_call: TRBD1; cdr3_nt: TGTGCCAGTAGTCCCCTGAGGGGGCTGGACAATGAGCAGTTCTTC; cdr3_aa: CASSPLRGLDNEQFF